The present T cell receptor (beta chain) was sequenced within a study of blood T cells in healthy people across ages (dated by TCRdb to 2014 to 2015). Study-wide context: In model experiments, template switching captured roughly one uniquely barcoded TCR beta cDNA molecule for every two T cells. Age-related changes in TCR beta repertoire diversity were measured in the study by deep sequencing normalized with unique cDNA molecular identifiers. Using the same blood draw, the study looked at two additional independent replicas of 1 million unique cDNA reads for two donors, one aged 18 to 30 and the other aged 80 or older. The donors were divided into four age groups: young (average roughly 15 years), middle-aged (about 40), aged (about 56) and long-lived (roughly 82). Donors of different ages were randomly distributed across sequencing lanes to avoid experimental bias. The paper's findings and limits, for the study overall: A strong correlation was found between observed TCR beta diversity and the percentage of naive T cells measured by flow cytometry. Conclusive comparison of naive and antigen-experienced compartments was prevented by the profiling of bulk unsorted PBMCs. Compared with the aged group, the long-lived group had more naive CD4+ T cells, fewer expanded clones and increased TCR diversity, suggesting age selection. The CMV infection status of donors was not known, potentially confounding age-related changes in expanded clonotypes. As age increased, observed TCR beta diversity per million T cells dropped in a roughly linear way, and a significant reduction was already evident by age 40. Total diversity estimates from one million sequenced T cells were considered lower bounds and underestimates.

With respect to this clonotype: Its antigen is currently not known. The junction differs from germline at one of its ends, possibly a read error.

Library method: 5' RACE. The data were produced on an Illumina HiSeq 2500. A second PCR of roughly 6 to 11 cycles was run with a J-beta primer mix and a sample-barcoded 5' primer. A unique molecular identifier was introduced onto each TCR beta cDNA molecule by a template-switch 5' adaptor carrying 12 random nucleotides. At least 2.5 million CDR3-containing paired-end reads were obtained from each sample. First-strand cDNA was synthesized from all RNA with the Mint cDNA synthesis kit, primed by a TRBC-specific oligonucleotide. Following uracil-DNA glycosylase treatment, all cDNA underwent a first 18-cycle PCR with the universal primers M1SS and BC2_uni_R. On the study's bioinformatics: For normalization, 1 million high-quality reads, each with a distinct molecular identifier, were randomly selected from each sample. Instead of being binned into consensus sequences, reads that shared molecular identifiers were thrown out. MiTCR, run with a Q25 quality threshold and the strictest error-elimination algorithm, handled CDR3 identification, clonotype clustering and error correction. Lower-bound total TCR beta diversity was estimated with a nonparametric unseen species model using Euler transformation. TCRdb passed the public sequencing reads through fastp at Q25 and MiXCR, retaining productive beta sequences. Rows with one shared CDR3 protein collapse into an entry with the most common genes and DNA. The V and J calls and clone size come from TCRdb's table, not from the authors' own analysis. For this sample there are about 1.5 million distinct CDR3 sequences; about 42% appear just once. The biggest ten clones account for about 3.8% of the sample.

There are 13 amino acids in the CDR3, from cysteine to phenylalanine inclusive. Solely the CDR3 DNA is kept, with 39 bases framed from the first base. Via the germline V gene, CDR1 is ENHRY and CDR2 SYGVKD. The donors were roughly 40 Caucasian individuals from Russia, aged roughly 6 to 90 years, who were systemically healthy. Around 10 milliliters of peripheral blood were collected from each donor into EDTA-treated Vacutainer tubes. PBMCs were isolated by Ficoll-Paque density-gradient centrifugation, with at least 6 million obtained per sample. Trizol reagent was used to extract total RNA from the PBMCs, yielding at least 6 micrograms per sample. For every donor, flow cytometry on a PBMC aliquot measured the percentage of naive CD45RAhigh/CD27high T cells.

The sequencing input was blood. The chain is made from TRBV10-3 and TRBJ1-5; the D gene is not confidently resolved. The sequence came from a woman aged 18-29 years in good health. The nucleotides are TGTGCCATCAGGACGGACGGGAATCAGGCCCAGCATTTT. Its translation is CAIRTDGNQAQHF.